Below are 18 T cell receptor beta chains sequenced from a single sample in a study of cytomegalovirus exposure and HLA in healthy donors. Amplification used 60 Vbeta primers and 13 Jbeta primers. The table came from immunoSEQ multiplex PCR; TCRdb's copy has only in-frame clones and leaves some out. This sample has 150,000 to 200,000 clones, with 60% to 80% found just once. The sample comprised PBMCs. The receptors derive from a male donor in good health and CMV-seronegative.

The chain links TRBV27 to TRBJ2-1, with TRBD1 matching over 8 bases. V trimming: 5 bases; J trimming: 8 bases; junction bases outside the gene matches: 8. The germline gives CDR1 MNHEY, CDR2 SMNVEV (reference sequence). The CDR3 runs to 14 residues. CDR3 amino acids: CASSPRTGRDEQFF. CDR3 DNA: TGTGCCAGCAGTCCTAGGACAGGGCGGGATGAGCAGTTCTTC.

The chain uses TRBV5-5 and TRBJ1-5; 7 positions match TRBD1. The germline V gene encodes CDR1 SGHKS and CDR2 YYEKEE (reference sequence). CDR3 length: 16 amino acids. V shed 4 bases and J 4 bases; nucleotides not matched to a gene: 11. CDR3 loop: CASSTQPGTVNQPQHF. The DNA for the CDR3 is TGTGCCAGCAGCACTCAACCCGGGACAGTTAATCAGCCCCAGCATTTT.

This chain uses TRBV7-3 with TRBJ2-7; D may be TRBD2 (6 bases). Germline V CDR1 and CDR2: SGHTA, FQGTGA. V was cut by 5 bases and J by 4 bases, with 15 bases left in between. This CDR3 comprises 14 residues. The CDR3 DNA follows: TGTGCCAGCAGCCCGGACTATCGAGCGTACGAGCAGTACTTC. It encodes CASSPDYRAYEQYF. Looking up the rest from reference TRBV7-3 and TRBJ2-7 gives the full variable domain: GAGVSQTPSNKVTEKGKYVELRCDPISGHTALYWYRQSLGQGPEFLIYFQGTGAADDSGLPNDRFFAVRPEGSVSTLKIQRTERGDSAVYLCASSPDYRAYEQYFGPGTRLTVT.

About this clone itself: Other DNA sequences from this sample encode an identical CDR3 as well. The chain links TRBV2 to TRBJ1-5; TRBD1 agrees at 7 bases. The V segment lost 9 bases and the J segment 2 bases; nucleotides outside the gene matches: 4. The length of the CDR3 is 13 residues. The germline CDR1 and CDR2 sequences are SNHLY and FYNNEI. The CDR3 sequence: CASSGTGNQPQHF. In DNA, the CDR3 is TGTGCCAGTTCCGGGACAGGCAATCAGCCCCAGCATTTT.

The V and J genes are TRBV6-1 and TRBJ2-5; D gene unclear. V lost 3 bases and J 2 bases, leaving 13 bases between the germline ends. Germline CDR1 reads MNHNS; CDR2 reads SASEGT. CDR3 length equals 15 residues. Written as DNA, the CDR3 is TGTGCCAGCAGTGATGGGCAGGCGCTACAAGAGACCCAGTACTTC. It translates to CASSDGQALQETQYF.

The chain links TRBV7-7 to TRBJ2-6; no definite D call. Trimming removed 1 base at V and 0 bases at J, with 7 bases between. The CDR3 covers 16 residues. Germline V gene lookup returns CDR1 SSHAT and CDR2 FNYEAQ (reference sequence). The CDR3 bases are TGTGCCAGCAGCTTAGATTCTAGCTCTGGGGCCAACGTCCTGACTTTC. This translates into CASSLDSSSGANVLTF.

The DNA of the CDR3 is TGTGCCAGCAGCTTCGCGTCGGGGGAACTGTTTTTT. As protein: CASSFASGELFF. The rearrangement uses TRBV7-9 and TRBJ1-4; D perhaps matches TRBD1 (5 bases). Germline V gives CDR1 SEHNR, CDR2 FQNEAQ (reference sequence). Deletions cut 3 bases from V and 12 bases from J, with 11 bases between. This CDR3 has 12 residues.

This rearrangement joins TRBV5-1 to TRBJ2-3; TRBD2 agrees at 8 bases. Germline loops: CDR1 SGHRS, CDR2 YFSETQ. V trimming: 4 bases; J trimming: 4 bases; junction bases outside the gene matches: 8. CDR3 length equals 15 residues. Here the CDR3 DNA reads TGCGCCAGCAGCCCGCGGGGGGTCCCAGCAGATACGCAGTATTTT. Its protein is CASSPRGVPADTQYF.

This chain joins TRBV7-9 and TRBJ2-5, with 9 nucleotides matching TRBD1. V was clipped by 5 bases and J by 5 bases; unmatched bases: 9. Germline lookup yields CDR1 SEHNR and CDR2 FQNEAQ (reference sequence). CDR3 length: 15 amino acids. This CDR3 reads CASSPPGTGWETQYF. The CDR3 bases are TGTGCCAGCAGCCCACCGGGGACAGGGTGGGAGACCCAGTACTTC.

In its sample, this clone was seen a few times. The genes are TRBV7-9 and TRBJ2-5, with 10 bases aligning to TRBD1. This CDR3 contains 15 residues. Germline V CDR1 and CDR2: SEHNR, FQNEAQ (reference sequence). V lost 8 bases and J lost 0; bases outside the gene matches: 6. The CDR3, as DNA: TGTGCCAGCTTCCCGGGACAGGGGTACCAAGAGACCCAGTACTTC. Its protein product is CASFPGQGYQETQYF.

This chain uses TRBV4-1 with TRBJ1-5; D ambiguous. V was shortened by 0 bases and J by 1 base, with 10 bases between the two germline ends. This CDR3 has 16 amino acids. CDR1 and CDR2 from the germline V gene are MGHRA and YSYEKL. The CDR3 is CASSQDTVRSNQPQHF. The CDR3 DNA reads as TGCGCCAGCAGCCAAGATACAGTCCGGAGCAATCAGCCCCAGCATTTT.

The CDR3 nucleotides are TGTGCCTGGAGTATCAGGGGTAACACTGAAGCTTTCTTT. It translates to CAWSIRGNTEAFF. The chain has TRBV30 and TRBJ1-1; D perhaps matches TRBD1 (6 bases). Trimming took 2 bases from V and 2 from J, leaving 9 bases between them. This CDR3 is 13 amino acids long. CDR1 and CDR2 (germline): GTSNPN, SVGIG (reference sequence).

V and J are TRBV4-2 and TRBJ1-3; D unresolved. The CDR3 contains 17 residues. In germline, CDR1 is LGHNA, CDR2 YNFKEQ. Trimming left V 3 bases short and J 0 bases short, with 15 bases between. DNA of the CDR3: TGTGCCAGCAGCCACCTACTATCGACCGTCTCTGGAAACACCATATATTTT. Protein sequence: CASSHLLSTVSGNTIYF.

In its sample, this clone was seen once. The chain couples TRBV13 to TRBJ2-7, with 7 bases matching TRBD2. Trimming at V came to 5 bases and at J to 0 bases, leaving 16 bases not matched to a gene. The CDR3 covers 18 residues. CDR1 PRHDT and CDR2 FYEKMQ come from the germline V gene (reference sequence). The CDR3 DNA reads TGTGCCAGCAGCAAGGGAGAAGCAGCGGGACTTCCCTCCTACGAGCAGTACTTC. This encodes CASSKGEAAGLPSYEQYF.

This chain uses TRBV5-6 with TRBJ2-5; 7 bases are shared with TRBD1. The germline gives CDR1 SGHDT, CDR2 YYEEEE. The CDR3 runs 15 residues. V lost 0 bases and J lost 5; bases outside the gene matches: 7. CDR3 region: CASSLGYRGLETQYF. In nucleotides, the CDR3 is TGTGCCAGCAGCTTGGGGTATAGGGGGCTCGAGACCCAGTACTTC.

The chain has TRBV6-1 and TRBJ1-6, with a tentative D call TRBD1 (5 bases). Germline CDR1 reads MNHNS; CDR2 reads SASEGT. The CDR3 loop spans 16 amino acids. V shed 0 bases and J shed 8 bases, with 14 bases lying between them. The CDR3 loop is CASSEAGGRVDSPLHF. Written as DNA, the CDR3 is TGTGCCAGCAGTGAAGCGGGTGGCAGGGTGGATTCACCCCTCCACTTT.

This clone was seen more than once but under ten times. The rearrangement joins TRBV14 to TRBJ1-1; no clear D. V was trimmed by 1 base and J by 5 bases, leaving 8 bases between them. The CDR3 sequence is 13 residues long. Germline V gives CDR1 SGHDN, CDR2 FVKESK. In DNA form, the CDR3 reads TGTGCCAGCAGCCAAGTGTCGGGGACTGAAGCTTTCTTT. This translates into CASSQVSGTEAFF. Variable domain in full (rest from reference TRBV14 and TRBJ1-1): EAGVTQFPSHSVIEKGQTVTLRCDPISGHDNLYWYRRVMGKEIKFLLHFVKESKQDESGMPNNRFLAERTGGTYSTLKVQPAELEDSGVYFCASSQVSGTEAFFGQGTRLTVV.

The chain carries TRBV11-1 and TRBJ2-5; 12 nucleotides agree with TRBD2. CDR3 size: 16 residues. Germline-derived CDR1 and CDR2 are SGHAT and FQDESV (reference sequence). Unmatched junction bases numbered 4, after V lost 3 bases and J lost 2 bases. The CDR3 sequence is CASSFTLAGGQETQYF. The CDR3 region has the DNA TGTGCCAGCAGCTTCACACTAGCGGGGGGACAAGAGACCCAGTACTTC.